A selection of T cell receptor beta chains follows, all from one sample in a study of T-cell memory formation after mild COVID-19. TCRdb re-called the 5' RACE reads through MiXCR, storing one row per CDR3 protein. The sample holds around 340,000 distinct CDR3 sequences, around 15% seen once. Material for sequencing was PBMCs or a T cell subset sorted from them (not recorded which). All receptors come from a man aged 18 to 29 who had mild COVID-19 (a few samples of this study predate the infection). Cell type and time point are not known. Each CDR3 is given with its conserved first and last residue.

V	J	CDR3
TRBV3-1	TRBJ2-1	CASSRGTSGRDEQFF
TRBV5-1	TRBJ2-1	CASSLTGDNEQFF
TRBV19	TRBJ2-6	CASSPYPAGANVLTF
TRBV10-2	TRBJ2-3	CASSEQSSTDTQYF
TRBV2	TRBJ1-1	CASTPLGTGGSFTEAFF
TRBV9	TRBJ1-6	CASSVVGNINSPLHF
TRBV7-9	TRBJ1-2	CASSLARGRFYGYTF
TRBV4-3	TRBJ2-6	CASSQQYPGANVLTF
TRBV24-1	TRBJ2-1	CATSDTRVGNEQFF
TRBV7-2	TRBJ1-5	CASSLGVGPQPQHF
TRBV29-1	TRBJ1-1	CSVEPTGGLNTEAFF
TRBV12-3/TRBV12-4	TRBJ1-1	CASSFSRGTEAFF
TRBV5-1	TRBJ2-2	CASSLGRGKDTGELFF
TRBV12-3/TRBV12-4	TRBJ1-1	CASSLTGRGEAFF
TRBV12-3/TRBV12-4	TRBJ1-1	CASRIPGQGKDTEAFF
TRBV4-3	TRBJ1-1	CASSQELGLNTEAFF
TRBV11-2	TRBJ1-2	CASSPGGRNYGYTF
TRBV10-3	TRBJ2-7	CATPGTHPAYEQYF
TRBV12-3/TRBV12-4	TRBJ2-3	CASSQRAPSTDTQYF
TRBV12-3/TRBV12-4	TRBJ2-7	CASSGQVSYEQYF
TRBV6-5	TRBJ1-6	CASSSHPTGRNSPLHF
TRBV25-1	TRBJ2-5	CARGQTGIF
TRBV7-9	TRBJ1-1	CASSLAGAGGAFF
TRBV15	TRBJ2-1	CATSRGRMGRGEQFF
TRBV12-3/TRBV12-4	TRBJ2-7	CASSLGLGYEQYF
TRBV2	TRBJ1-5	CASNENYDQPQHF
TRBV12-3/TRBV12-4	TRBJ2-2	CASSLTSGNTGELFF
TRBV6-2/TRBV6-3	TRBJ1-1	CASSYGTPPEAFF
TRBV6-5	TRBJ1-1	CASSYTGVNTEAFF
TRBV29-1	TRBJ2-3	CSVEPPRRGTDTQYF
TRBV12-2	TRBJ2-3	CASRSLDRGSCTDTQYF
TRBV29-1	TRBJ2-1	CSVESERGVNEQFF
TRBV5-6	TRBJ2-1	CASSPRLSSYNEQFF
TRBV7-9	TRBJ2-5	CASSLLQGARETQYF
TRBV18	TRBJ2-7	CASSPDPAAYEQYF
TRBV6-2/TRBV6-3	TRBJ2-1	CASSDRRGTVDNEQFF
TRBV6-1	TRBJ2-1	CASRNRGRLIEQFF